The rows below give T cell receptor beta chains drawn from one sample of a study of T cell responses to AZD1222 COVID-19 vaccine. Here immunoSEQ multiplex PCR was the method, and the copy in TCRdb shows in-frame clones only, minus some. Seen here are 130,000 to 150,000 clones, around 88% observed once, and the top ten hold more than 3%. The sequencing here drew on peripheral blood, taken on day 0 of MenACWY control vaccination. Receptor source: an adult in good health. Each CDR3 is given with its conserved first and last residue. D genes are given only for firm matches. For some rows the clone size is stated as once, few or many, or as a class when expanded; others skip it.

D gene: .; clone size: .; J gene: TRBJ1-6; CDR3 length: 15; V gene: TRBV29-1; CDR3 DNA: TGCAGCGCCGGGTGGGAGAGCTCCTATAATTCACCCCTCCACTTT; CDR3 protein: CSAGWESSYNSPLHF
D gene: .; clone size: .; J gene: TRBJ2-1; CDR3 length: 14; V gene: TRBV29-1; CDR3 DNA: TGCAGCGCCCCCTTACAGTCCTCCTACAATGAGCAGTTCTTC; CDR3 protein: CSAPLQSSYNEQFF
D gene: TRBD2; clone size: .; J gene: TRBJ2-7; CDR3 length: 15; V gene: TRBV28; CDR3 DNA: TGTGCCAGCAGTGGGACTAGCGGGGCCCTATACGAGCAGTACTTC; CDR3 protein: CASSGTSGALYEQYF
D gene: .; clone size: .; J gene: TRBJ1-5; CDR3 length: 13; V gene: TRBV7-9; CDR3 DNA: TGTGCCAGCAGCTTAGGAGGGGTTCAGCCCCAGCATTTT; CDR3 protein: CASSLGGVQPQHF
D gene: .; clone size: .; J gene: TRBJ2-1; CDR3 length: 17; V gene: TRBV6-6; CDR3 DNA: TGTGCCAGCAGTCTGGGGGTTAGCGTGAACTCCTACAATGAGCAGTTCTTC; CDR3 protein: CASSLGVSVNSYNEQFF
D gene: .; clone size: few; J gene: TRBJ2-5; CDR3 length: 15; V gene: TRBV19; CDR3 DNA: TGTGCCAGTAGTATAGGCCCCGCGTACCAAGAGACCCAGTACTTC; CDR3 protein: CASSIGPAYQETQYF
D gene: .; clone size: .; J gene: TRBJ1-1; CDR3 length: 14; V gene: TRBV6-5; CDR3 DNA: TGTGCCAGCAGTTACGGGGGGGGGAACACTGAAGCTTTCTTT; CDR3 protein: CASSYGGGNTEAFF
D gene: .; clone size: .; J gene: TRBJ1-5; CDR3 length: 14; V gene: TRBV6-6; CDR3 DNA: TGTGCCAGCAGTTACTTGTCTGGGGATCAGCCCCAGCATTTT; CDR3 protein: CASSYLSGDQPQHF
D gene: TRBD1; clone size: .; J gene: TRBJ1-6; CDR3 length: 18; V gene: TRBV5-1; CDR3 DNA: TGCGCCAGCAGCTTTTCAGGCGGGGGACAGTCCCCGAATTCACCCCTCCACTTT; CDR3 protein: CASSFSGGGQSPNSPLHF
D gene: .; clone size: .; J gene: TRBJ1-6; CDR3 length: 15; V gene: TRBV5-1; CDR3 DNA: TGCGCCAGCAGCTTGGAGGGTTCCCCGGGTTCACCCCTCCACTTT; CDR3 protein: CASSLEGSPGSPLHF
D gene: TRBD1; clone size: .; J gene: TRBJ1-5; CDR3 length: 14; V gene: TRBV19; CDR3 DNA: TGTGCCAGTAGTGACAGGGTCCTTTCTCAGCCCCAGCATTTT; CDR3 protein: CASSDRVLSQPQHF
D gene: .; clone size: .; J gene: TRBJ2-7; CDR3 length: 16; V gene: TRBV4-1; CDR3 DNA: TGCGCCAGCAGCCAGAAAGGGGGAGTTTCAGGATACGAGCAGTACTTC; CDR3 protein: CASSQKGGVSGYEQYF
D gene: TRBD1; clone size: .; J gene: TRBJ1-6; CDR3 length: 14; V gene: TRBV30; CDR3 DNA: TGTGCCTGGAGTGTGTGGCAGGGGGAACGGCCCCTCCACTTT; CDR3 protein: CAWSVWQGERPLHF
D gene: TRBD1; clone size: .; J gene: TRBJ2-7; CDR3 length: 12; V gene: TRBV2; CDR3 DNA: TGTGCCAGCACCCTCACAGGGGGCGAGCAGTACTTC; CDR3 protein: CASTLTGGEQYF
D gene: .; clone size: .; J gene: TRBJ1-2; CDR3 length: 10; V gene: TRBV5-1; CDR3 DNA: TGCGCCGGGTCCAGGGAGGGCTACACCTTC; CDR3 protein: CAGSREGYTF
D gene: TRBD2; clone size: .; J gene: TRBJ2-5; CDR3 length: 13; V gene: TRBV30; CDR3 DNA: TGTGCCTGGAGTGTATTAGCGGGAGAGACCCAGTACTTC; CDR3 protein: CAWSVLAGETQYF
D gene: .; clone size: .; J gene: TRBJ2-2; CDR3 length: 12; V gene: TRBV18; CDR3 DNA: TGTGCCAGCTCAGGGAACCCCGGGGAGCTGTTTTTT; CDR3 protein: CASSGNPGELFF
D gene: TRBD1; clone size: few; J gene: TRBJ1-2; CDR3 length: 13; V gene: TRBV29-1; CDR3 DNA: TGCAGCGTTGTAGACAGGGCGCTCTATGGCTACACCTTC; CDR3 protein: CSVVDRALYGYTF
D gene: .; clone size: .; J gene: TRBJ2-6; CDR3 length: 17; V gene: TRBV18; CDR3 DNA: TGTGCCAGCTCACCAACTGGACCGGGCTCTGGGGCCAACGTCCTGACTTTC; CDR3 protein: CASSPTGPGSGANVLTF
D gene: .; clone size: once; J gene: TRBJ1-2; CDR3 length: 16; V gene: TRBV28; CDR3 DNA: TGTGCCAGCAGTTTAGGTGGAGGGGGTAGGAACTATGGCTACACCTTC; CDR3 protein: CASSLGGGGRNYGYTF
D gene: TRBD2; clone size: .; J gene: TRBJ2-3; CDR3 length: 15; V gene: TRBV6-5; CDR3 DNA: TGTGCCATCCAAGGACTAGCGGGGAACACAGATACGCAGTATTTT; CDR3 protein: CAIQGLAGNTDTQYF
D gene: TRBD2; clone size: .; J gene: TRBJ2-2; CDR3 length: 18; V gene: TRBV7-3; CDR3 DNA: TGTGCCAGCAGCCCCTGGGGGAGCGGGGGGGCCAACACCGGGGAGCTGTTTTTT; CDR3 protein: CASSPWGSGGANTGELFF
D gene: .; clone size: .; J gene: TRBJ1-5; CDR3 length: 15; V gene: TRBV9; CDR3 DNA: TGTGCCAGCAGCCCCCAGACAGGCACGAATCAGCCCCAGCATTTT; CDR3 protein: CASSPQTGTNQPQHF
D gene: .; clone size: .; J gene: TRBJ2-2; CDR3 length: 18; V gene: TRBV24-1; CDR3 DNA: TGTGCCACCAGTGATCGCACCCTGACACCGACGAACACCGGGGAGCTGTTTTTT; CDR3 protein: CATSDRTLTPTNTGELFF
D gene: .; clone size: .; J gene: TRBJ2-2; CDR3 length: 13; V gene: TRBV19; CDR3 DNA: TGTGCCACTCAAGGGCCAATAACCGGGGAGCTGTTTTTT; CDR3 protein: CATQGPITGELFF
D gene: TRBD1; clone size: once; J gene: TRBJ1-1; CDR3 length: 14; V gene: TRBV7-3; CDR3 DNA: TGTGCCAGCAGCGTACGAGGGGGCATCACTGAAGCTTTCTTT; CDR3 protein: CASSVRGGITEAFF
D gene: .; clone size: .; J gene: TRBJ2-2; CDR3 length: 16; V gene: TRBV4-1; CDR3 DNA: TGCGCCAGCAGCCAAGTCGAAGGGGGGTACACCGGGGAGCTGTTTTTT; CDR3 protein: CASSQVEGGYTGELFF
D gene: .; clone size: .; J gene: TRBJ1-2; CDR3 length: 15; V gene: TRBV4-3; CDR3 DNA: TGCGCCAGCAGCCCACAGGGTGAACGGGAAATGGGCTACACCTTC; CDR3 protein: CASSPQGEREMGYTF
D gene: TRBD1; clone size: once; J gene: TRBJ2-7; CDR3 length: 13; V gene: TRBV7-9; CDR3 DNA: TGTGCCAGCAGCATAGGACAGGGCTACGAGCAGTACTTC; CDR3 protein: CASSIGQGYEQYF
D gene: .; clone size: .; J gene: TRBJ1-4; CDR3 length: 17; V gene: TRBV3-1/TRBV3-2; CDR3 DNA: TGTGCCAGCAGCCATGGTGGTAGTAGTGCAACTAATGAAAAACTGTTTTTT; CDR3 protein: CASSHGGSSATNEKLFF
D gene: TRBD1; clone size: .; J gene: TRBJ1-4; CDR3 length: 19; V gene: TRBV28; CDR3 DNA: TGTGCCAGCATGGCTTGGGTGTCAGGGGGATATGCAACTAATGAAAAACTGTTTTTT; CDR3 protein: CASMAWVSGGYATNEKLFF